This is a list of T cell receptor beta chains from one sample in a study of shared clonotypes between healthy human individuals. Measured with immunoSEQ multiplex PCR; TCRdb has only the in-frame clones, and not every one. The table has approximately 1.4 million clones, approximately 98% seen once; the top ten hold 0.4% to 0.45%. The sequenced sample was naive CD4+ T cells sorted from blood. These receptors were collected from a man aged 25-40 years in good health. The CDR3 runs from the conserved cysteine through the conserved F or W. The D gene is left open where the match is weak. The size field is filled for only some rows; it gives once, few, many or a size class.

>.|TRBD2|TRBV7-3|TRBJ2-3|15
TGTGCCAGCAGCTTATTACTAGCGGACACAGATACGCAGTATTTT
CASSLLLADTDTQYF
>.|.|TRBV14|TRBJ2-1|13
TGTGCCAGCAGCCAAGATTTGGGGTATGAGCAGTTCTTC
CASSQDLGYEQFF
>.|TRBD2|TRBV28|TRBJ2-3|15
TGTGCCAGCAGTCTTCTAGCGGCTATCACAGATACGCAGTATTTT
CASSLLAAITDTQYF
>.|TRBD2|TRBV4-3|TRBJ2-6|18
TGCGCCAGCAGCCCGGGACTAGCGGAGGTCTCTGGGGCCAACGTCCTGACTTTC
CASSPGLAEVSGANVLTF
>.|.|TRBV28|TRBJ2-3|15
TGTGCCAGCAGTTTCGGAGCGGTGGGCACAGATACGCAGTATTTT
CASSFGAVGTDTQYF
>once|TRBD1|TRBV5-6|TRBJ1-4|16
TGTGCCAGCAGCTCCAGGGGGCGTTTAACTAATGAAAAACTGTTTTTT
CASSSRGRLTNEKLFF
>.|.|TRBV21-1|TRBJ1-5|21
TGTGCCAGCAGCAAATCTAATCCCGGGATCCCTCCCGCTCATAGCAATCAGCCCCAGCATTTT
CASSKSNPGIPPAHSNQPQHF
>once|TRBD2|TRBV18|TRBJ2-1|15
TGTGCCAGCTCACCAACTAGCGGCAGGGGCAATGAGCAGTTCTTC
CASSPTSGRGNEQFF
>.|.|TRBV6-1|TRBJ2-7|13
TGTGCCAGCAGTGACGACCAGGGCGACGAGCAGTACTTC
CASSDDQGDEQYF
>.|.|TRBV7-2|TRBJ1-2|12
TGTGCCAGCAGCTTAAAGGGCTATGGCTACACCTTC
CASSLKGYGYTF
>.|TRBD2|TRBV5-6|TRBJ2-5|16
TGTGCCAGCAGCGCCCCCGGGGGGGTCGTATCGGAGACCCAGTACTTC
CASSAPGGVVSETQYF
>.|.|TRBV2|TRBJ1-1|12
TGTGCCAGCTCGTTGGCTGACACTGAAGCTTTCTTT
CASSLADTEAFF
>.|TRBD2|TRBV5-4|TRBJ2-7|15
TGTGCCAGCAGCGGCCCACTAGCGAGCGATGACGAGCAGTACTTC
CASSGPLASDDEQYF
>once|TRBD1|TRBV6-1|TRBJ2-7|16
TGTGCCAGCAGTGCCGTCACGACAGGGGGCTTATACGAGCAGTACTTC
CASSAVTTGGLYEQYF
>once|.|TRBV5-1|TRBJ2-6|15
TGCGCCAGCAGCGTAGGGACAACTGGGGCCAACGTCCTGACTTTC
CASSVGTTGANVLTF
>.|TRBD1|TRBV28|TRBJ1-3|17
TGTGCCAGCAGTTTATTTTTGACAGGGGCCGGGGGAAACACCATATATTTT
CASSLFLTGAGGNTIYF
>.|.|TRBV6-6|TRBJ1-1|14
TGTGCCACCTCTGGGTTCACCAGGGGCACTGAAGCTTTCTTT
CATSGFTRGTEAFF
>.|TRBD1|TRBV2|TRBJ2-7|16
TGTGCCAGCAGTACCTCGGACAGGAGGTATACCTACGAGCAGTACTTC
CASSTSDRRYTYEQYF
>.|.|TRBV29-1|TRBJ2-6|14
TGCAGCGAAAAGACGGATTCTGGGGCCAACGTCCTGACTTTC
CSEKTDSGANVLTF
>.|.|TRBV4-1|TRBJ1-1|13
TGCGCCAGCAGCCAAGTAAGGGGCACTGAAGCTTTCTTT
CASSQVRGTEAFF
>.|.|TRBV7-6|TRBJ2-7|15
TGTGCCAGCAGCCTCAGGGTAGCGAGTATTCACGAGCAGTACTTC
CASSLRVASIHEQYF
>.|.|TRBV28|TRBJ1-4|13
TGTGCCAGCAGTAAAGAGTGGACCGAAAAACTGTTTTTT
CASSKEWTEKLFF
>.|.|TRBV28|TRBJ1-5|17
TGTGCCAGCAGGACCCCCGAGGGCAGGGGATCCAATCAGCCCCAGCATTTT
CASRTPEGRGSNQPQHF
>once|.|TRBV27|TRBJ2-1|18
TGTGCCAGCAGTTCCCGACTTAGCGGTTTAAGCTCCTACAATGAGCAGTTCTTC
CASSSRLSGLSSYNEQFF
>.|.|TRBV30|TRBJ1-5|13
TGTGCCTGTACCGGTGGGGGCAATCAGCCCCAGCATTTT
CACTGGGNQPQHF
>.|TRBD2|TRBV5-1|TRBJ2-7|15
TGCGCCAGCAGCTCCGAACCAAGCGGGAGCGGCGAGCAGTACTTC
CASSSEPSGSGEQYF
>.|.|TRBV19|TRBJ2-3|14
TGTGCCAGTAGTATTCGGGGTAGCACAGATACGCAGTATTTT
CASSIRGSTDTQYF
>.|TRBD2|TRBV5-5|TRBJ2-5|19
TGTGCCAGCAGCTTGAGTCTAGCGGGATGGGAGGGCTCCAAAGAGACCCAGTACTTC
CASSLSLAGWEGSKETQYF
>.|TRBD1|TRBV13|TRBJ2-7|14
TGTGCCAGCAGCTTCGGACAGGTATTCTACGAGCAGTACTTC
CASSFGQVFYEQYF
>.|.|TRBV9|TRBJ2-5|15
TGTGCCAGCAGCGTAGACCGCTCCCTCCAAGAGACCCAGTACTTC
CASSVDRSLQETQYF
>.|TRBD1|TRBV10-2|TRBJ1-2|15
TGCGCCAGCAGTGAGCCTGACAGGGGAAGTTATGGCTACACCTTC
CASSEPDRGSYGYTF
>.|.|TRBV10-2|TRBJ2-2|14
TGCGCCAGCAGTGTTGACAGATACACCGGGGAGCTGTTTTTT
CASSVDRYTGELFF
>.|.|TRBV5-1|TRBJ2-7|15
TGCGCCAGCAGCTTGGACAGGTCGAGCTCCTACGAGCAGTACTTC
CASSLDRSSSYEQYF
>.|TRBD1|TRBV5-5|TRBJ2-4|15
TGTGCCAGCAGCCTCCCCGGGACAGGGATTTCCCTTCAGTACTTC
CASSLPGTGISLQYF
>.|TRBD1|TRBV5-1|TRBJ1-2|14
TGCGCCAGCAGCCCGCGACAGGGTACCTATGGCTACACCTTC
CASSPRQGTYGYTF
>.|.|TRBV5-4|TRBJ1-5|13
TGTGCCAGCAGCTTGGAGAGGAATCAGCCCCAGCATTTT
CASSLERNQPQHF
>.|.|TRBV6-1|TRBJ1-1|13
TGTGCCAGCACAACAGGCTTGAACACTGAAGCTTTCTTT
CASTTGLNTEAFF
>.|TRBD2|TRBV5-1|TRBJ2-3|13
TGCGCCAGCAGCCCTGGGGGACTAGCCGCGCAGTATTTT
CASSPGGLAAQYF
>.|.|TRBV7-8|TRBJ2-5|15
TGTGCCAGCAGCTCCCCGGGGAAGGCCCAAGAGACCCAGTACTTC
CASSSPGKAQETQYF
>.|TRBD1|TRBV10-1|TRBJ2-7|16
TGCGCCAGCAGTGAGACAAGGACAGGGCGCGGACCCGAGCAGTACTTC
CASSETRTGRGPEQYF
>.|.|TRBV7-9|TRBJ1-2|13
TGTGCCAGCAGCCGACGGGACAACTATGGCTACACCTTC
CASSRRDNYGYTF
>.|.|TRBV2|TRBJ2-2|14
TGTGCCAGCAGTGACAGGGGGAACACCGGGGAGCTGTTTTTT
CASSDRGNTGELFF
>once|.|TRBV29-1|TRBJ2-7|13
TGCAGCGTTGTTTTAGACAGCTCCTACGAGCAGTACTTC
CSVVLDSSYEQYF
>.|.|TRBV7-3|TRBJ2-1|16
TGTGCCAGCAGCTTAAACCCTAGCTTAAGGTTAGGTGAGCAGTTCTTC
CASSLNPSLRLGEQFF
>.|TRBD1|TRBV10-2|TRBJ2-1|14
TGCGCCAGCAGCCACCGGGACAGGGGCAATGAGCAGTTCTTC
CASSHRDRGNEQFF
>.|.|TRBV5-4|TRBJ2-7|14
TGTGCCAGCAGCAACAAACAGAGCTCCTACGAGCAGTACTTC
CASSNKQSSYEQYF
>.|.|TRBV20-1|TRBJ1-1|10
TGCAGGGAGGGGGATACTGAAGCTTTCTTT
CREGDTEAFF